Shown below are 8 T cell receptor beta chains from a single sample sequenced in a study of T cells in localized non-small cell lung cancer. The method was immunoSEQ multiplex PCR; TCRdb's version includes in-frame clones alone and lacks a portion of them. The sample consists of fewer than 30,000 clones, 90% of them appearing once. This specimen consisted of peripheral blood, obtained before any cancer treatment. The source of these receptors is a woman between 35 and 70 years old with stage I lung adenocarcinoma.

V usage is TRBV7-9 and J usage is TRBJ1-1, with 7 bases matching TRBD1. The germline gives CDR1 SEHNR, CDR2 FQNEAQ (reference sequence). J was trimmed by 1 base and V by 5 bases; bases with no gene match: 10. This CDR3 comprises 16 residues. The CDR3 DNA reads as TGTGCCAGCAGCCTTATACAGGGGCCCGAGAACACTGAAGCTTTCTTT. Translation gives CASSLIQGPENTEAFF.

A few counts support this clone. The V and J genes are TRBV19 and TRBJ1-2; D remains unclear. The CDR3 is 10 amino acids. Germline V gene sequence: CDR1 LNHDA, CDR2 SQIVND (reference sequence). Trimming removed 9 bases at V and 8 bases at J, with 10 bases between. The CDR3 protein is CASGQSGYTF. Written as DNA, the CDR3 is TGTGCCAGCGGCCAGTCGGGCTACACCTTC.

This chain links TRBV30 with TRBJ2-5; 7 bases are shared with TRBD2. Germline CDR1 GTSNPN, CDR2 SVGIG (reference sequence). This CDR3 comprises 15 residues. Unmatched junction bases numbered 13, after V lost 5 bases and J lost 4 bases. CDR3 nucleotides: TGTGCCTGGCAGCGGGACCCAACTCGGGGAGAGACCCAGTACTTC. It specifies CAWQRDPTRGETQYF.

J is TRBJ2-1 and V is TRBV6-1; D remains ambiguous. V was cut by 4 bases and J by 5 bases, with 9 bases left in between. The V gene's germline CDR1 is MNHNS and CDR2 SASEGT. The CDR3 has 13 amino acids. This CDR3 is CASSARSDNEQFF. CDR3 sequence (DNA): TGTGCCAGCAGTGCCCGTTCCGACAATGAGCAGTTCTTC.

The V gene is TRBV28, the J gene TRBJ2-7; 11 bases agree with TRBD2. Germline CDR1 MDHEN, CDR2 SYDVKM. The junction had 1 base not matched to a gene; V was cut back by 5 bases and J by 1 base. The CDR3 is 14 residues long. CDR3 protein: CASSVAGGSYEQYF. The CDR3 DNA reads TGTGCCAGCAGTGTAGCGGGGGGGTCCTACGAGCAGTACTTC. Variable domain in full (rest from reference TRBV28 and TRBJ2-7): DVKVTQSSRYLVKRTGEKVFLECVQDMDHENMFWYRQDPGLGLRLIYFSYDVKMKEKGDIPEGYSVSREKKERFSLILESASTNQTSMYLCASSVAGGSYEQYFGPGTRLTVT.

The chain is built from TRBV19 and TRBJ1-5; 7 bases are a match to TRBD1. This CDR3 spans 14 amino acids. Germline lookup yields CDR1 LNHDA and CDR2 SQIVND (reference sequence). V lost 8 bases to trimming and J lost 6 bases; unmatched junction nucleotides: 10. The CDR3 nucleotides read TGTGCCAGTTGGGGGAGGGGGCAAGGTCAGCCCCAGCATTTT. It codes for CASWGRGQGQPQHF.

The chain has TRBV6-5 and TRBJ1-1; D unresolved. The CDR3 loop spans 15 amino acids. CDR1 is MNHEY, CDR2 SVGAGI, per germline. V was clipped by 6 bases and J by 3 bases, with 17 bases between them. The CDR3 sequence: CASSLHRGKDTEAFF. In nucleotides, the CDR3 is TGTGCCAGCAGCTTACATAGAGGGAAGGACACTGAAGCTTTCTTT.

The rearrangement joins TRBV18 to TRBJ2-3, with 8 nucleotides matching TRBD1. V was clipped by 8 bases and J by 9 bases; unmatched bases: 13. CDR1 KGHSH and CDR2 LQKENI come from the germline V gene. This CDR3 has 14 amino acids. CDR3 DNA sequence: TGTGCCAGCGTGGGACAGGTAGATGGGGGAACGCAGTATTTT. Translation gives CASVGQVDGGTQYF.